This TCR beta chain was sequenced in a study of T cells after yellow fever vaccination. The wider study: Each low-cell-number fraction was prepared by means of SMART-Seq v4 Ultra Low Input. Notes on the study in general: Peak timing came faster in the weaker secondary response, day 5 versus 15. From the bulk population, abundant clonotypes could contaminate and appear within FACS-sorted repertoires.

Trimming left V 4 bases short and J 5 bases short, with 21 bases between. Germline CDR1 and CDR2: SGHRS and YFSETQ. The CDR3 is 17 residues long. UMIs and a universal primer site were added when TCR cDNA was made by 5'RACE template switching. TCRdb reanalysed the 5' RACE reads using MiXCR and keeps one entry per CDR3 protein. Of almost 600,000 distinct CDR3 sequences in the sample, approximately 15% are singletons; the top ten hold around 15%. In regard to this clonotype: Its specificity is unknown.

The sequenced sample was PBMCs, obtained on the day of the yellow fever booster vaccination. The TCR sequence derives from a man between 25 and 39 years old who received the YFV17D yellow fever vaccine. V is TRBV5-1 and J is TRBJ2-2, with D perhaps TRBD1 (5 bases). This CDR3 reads CASSRILSTDRTGELFF. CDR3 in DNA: TGCGCCAGCAGCCGAATTCTATCGACAGATAGGACCGGGGAGCTGTTTTTT.